Below, one T cell receptor (beta chain) is given with its context. Its antigen is unknown. The data derive from a study of OX40 agonist ivuxolimab in advanced cancers. General study results and limits: CD8+ T cells were the subset that, on average, had more expanded clones than CD4+.

This CDR3 spans 16 amino acids. CDR1 is MNHEY and CDR2 is SVGAGI in the germline V gene. V trimming: 4 bases; J trimming: 0 bases; junction bases outside the gene matches: 5. Produced via immunoSEQ multiplex PCR; TCRdb's table is partial and in-frame only. The sample holds tens of thousands of clones, roughly 80% seen once. The chain employs TRBV6-5 and TRBJ1-5, with 8 positions matching TRBD1. The sequencing here drew on CD4+ or CD8+ T cells sorted from blood, taken in a trial of the OX40 agonist ivuxolimab. The TCR originated in an adult with an advanced solid tumor such as melanoma, head and neck, liver or kidney cancer. The CDR3 loop reads CASSLDRANSNQPQHF. CDR3 DNA: TGTGCCAGCAGTTTGGACAGGGCCAATAGCAATCAGCCCCAGCATTTT.